These T cell receptor beta chains were read from a single sample in a study of OX40 agonist ivuxolimab in advanced cancers. Measured with immunoSEQ multiplex PCR; TCRdb has only the in-frame clones, and not every one. The data show 50,000 or so clones, over 85% seen once. The sequencing here drew on CD4+ or CD8+ T cells sorted from blood, taken in a trial of the OX40 agonist ivuxolimab. These receptors were collected from an adult with an advanced solid tumor such as melanoma, head and neck, liver or kidney cancer. The CDR3 runs from the conserved cysteine through the conserved F or W. A D gene is named only where the DNA matches it firmly.

D gene,V gene,CDR3 length,J gene,CDR3 protein,CDR3 DNA
-,TRBV28,10,TRBJ1-1,CASSFTEAFF,TGTGCCAGCAGTTTCACTGAAGCTTTCTTT
-,TRBV7-9,16,TRBJ1-1,CASSLVRTDLNTEAFF,TGTGCCAGCAGCTTAGTCCGGACAGATTTGAACACTGAAGCTTTCTTT
TRBD1,TRBV11-1,15,TRBJ1-4,CASSLGGLLGEKLFF,TGTGCCAGCAGTCTAGGGGGCCTTCTCGGTGAAAAACTGTTTTTT
-,TRBV7-9,12,TRBJ2-1,CASSLGGDEQFF,TGTGCCAGCAGCTTAGGAGGGGATGAGCAGTTCTTC
-,TRBV27,16,TRBJ1-4,CASSPWGPREGEKLFF,TGTGCCAGCAGTCCCTGGGGCCCTAGAGAAGGTGAAAAACTGTTTTTT
TRBD2,TRBV4-3,16,TRBJ2-4,CASSQRRGGLEDIQYF,TGCGCCAGCAGCCAACGAAGGGGGGGACTAGAAGACATTCAGTACTTC
-,TRBV7-6,13,TRBJ2-2,CASSPGGTGELFF,TGTGCCAGCAGCCCTGGGGGCACCGGGGAGCTGTTTTTT
TRBD2,TRBV14,20,TRBJ2-1,CASSQMTGLAGEMSYNEQFF,TGTGCCAGCAGCCAAATGACTGGACTAGCGGGAGAAATGTCGTACAATGAGCAGTTCTTC
TRBD2,TRBV4-3,16,TRBJ2-1,CASSQEWGGTYNEQFF,TGCGCCAGCAGCCAAGAGTGGGGGGGGACCTACAATGAGCAGTTCTTC
-,TRBV6-5,13,TRBJ2-1,CASSYPTSNEQFF,TGTGCCAGCAGTTACCCCACGTCCAATGAGCAGTTCTTC
-,TRBV6-5,13,TRBJ1-2,CASSYHMGEGYTF,TGTGCCAGCAGTTATCACATGGGGGAGGGCTACACCTTC
-,TRBV27,12,TRBJ1-1,CASSLSGTEAFF,TGTGCCAGCAGTTTATCGGGGACTGAAGCTTTCTTT